This T cell receptor (beta chain) was identified in a study of human T cells and chemical hapten exposure. Broader study findings: Versus controls, expanded TCRs had significantly more large CDR3 similarity clusters.

Using its own MiXCR run on the RACE reads, TCRdb lists one record per CDR3 protein. The data contain some 400,000 distinct CDR3 sequences, more than 4.5% of them singletons. Comments on this clonotype: The antigen is unknown.

The V and J ends lost 3 bases and 0 bases respectively, with 13 bases between them. The length of the CDR3 is 16 residues. The germline V gene encodes CDR1 SGHRS and CDR2 YFSETQ. Documented time point: patch test 1, 2 weeks after DPC sensitization. Treatment denoted: therapeutic diphenylcyclopropenone sensitization with weekly scalp DPC. Unfractionated whole blood was the source from which total RNA was extracted. The sequence was collected from a woman in her 50s with alopecia areata. Some clones in this sample may be carry-over from other donors' samples. The chain links TRBV5-1 to TRBJ1-3; tentative D call: TRBD1 (6 bases). The starting material was whole blood, obtained in connection with sensitization to the hapten diphenylcyclopropenone (DPC). CDR3 in DNA: TGCGCCAGCAGCTCTGGACAGACTGCCTCTGGAAACACCATATATTTT. Amino acids: CASSSGQTASGNTIYF. The whole variable domain, remainder taken from reference TRBV5-1 and TRBJ1-3, is KAGVTQTPRYLIKTRGQQVTLSCSPISGHRSVSWYQQTPGQGLQFLFEYFSETQRNKGNFPGRFSGRQFSNSRSEMNVSTLELGDSALYLCASSSGQTASGNTIYFGEGSWLTVV.